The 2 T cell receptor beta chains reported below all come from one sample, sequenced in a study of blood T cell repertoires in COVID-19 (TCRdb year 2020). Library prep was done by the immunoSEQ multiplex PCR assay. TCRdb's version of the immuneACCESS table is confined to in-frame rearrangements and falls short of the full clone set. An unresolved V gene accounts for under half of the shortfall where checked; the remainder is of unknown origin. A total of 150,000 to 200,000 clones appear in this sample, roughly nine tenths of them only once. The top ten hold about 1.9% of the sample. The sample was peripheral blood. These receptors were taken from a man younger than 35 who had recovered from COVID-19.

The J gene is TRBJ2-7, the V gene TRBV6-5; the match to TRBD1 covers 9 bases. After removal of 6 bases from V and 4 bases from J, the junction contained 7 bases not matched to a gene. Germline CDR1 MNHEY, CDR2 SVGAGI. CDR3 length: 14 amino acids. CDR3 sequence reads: CASRDRGSGYEQYF. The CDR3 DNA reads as TGTGCCAGCAGAGACAGGGGGAGTGGGTACGAGCAGTACTTC.

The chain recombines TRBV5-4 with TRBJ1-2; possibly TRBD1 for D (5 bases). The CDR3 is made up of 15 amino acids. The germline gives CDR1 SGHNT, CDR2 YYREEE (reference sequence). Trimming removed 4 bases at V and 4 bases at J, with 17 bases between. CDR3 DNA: TGTGCCAGCAGCCTGTCGCCAGGGTGGGTCTATGGCTACACCTTC. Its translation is CASSLSPGWVYGYTF. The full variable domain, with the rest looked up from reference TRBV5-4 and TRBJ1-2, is ETGVTQSPTHLIKTRGQQVTLRCSSQSGHNTVSWYQQALGQGPQFIFQYYREEENGRGNFPPRFSGLQFPNYSSELNVNALELDDSALYLCASSLSPGWVYGYTFGSGTRLTVV.